This TCR beta chain comes out of a study of beta chain features in type 1 diabetes. Study observations and caveats: When Type 1 diabetes patients were examined, their TCRB CDR3s proved moderately but significantly shorter in all four CD4+ subsets. Any role of HLA type in TCRB rearrangement remained unresolved here.

A single heparinised draw of approximately 100 mL on average was taken per donor. The CDR3 consists of 12 residues. J gave up 6 bases and V 8 bases, and 4 bases lay outside the gene matches. Germline CDR1 and CDR2: SNHLY and FYNNEI. Concerning this clone: The target antigen is unknown.

Expressed TCRB transcripts were sequenced, since all the RNA that had been isolated was reverse transcribed. Approximately 4 million reads on average were seen across naive, central memory and regulatory T cell samples. Produced via immunoSEQ multiplex PCR; TCRdb's table is partial and in-frame only. The sample has about 160,000 clones, about 63% seen once; the top ten hold 0.08% to 0.1%. The chain is built from TRBV2 and TRBJ2-1, with 7 bases matching TRBD1. Sequencing used naive CD4+ T cells from blood. The clonotype was recovered from a man aged 25-45 years with type 1 diabetes. The CDR3 reads CASGRGPNEQFF. The CDR3, as DNA: TGTGCCAGCGGAAGGGGGCCCAATGAGCAGTTCTTC.